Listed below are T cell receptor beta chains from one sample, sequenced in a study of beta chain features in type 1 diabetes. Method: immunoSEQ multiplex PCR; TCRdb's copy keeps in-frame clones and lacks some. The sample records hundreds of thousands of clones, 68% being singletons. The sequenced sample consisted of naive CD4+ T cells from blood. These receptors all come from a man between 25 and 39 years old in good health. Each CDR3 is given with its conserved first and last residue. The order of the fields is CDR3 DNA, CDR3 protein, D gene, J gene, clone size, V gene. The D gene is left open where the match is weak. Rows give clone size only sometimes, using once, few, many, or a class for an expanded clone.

DNA: TGCAGCTCTGGGGCGGGAGGAGAGGATGAGCAGTTCTTC
CDR3: CSSGAGGEDEQFF
D: TRBD2
J: TRBJ2-1
size: -
V: TRBV29-1

DNA: TGTGCCTGGAGTCACCGGGGGGGCACAGATACGCAGTATTTT
CDR3: CAWSHRGGTDTQYF
D: TRBD2
J: TRBJ2-3
size: -
V: TRBV30

DNA: TGTGCCAGCAGGGCAGAAATCTCTGGGGCCAACGTCCTGACTTTC
CDR3: CASRAEISGANVLTF
D: -
J: TRBJ2-6
size: -
V: TRBV25-1

DNA: TGTGCCAGCAGTTTGAACAATGAGCAGTTCTTC
CDR3: CASSLNNEQFF
D: -
J: TRBJ2-1
size: -
V: TRBV28

DNA: TGTGCCTGGAGTGGGGCAGCGAACACCGGGGAGCTGTTTTTT
CDR3: CAWSGAANTGELFF
D: -
J: TRBJ2-2
size: few
V: TRBV30

DNA: TGTGCCAGCAGAAACGGACAGGGGTGGAGCGGGGAGCTGTTTTTT
CDR3: CASRNGQGWSGELFF
D: TRBD1
J: TRBJ2-2
size: -
V: TRBV6-5

DNA: TGTGCCTGGAGTGTAGGCGGGAGAGTTGTCGGGGAGCTGTTTTTT
CDR3: CAWSVGGRVVGELFF
D: TRBD2
J: TRBJ2-2
size: -
V: TRBV30

DNA: TGTGCCAGCAGCGTAACAGGGGGTCAAGAGACCCAGTACTTC
CDR3: CASSVTGGQETQYF
D: TRBD1
J: TRBJ2-5
size: few
V: TRBV7-2

DNA: TGTGCCAGCAGTTTAAAGACAGACTATGGCTACACCTTC
CDR3: CASSLKTDYGYTF
D: -
J: TRBJ1-2
size: -
V: TRBV2

DNA: TGCAGTGCTAGGAGCGATGAGCAGTTCTTC
CDR3: CSARSDEQFF
D: -
J: TRBJ2-1
size: -
V: TRBV20-1

DNA: TGTGCCAGCAGGATGTATGATACGCAGTATTTT
CDR3: CASRMYDTQYF
D: -
J: TRBJ2-3
size: -
V: TRBV6-5

DNA: TGTGCCACCAGCAGGGCAGGTCGTGAGACCCAGTACTTC
CDR3: CATSRAGRETQYF
D: -
J: TRBJ2-5
size: once
V: TRBV15

DNA: TGCGCCAGCTCGGAGACGAAGGACTACAATGAGCAGTTCTTC
CDR3: CASSETKDYNEQFF
D: -
J: TRBJ2-1
size: -
V: TRBV5-1

DNA: TGTGCCAGCAGCTTAGGCGATCAGGCAGGAACCTACGAGCAGTACTTC
CDR3: CASSLGDQAGTYEQYF
D: -
J: TRBJ2-7
size: -
V: TRBV7-9

DNA: TGTGCCAGCAGCTTAGGTTTTGCTCGGGGCACAGATACGCAGTATTTT
CDR3: CASSLGFARGTDTQYF
D: -
J: TRBJ2-3
size: -
V: TRBV13

DNA: TGTGCCAGCTCACCATCCGCGGGCGCTACGCAGTATTTT
CDR3: CASSPSAGATQYF
D: -
J: TRBJ2-3
size: -
V: TRBV18

DNA: TGCAGCGTTGAACCCAGGGGAGCAGATACGCAGTATTTT
CDR3: CSVEPRGADTQYF
D: -
J: TRBJ2-3
size: few
V: TRBV29-1

DNA: TGCGCCAGCAGCGAGAAGAATATTAGGGGAGAGCAGTACTTC
CDR3: CASSEKNIRGEQYF
D: -
J: TRBJ2-7
size: few
V: TRBV5-1

DNA: TGTGCCTGGAGTGTACGTGACATCACAGATACGCAGTATTTT
CDR3: CAWSVRDITDTQYF
D: -
J: TRBJ2-3
size: -
V: TRBV30

DNA: TGTGCCAGCAGTCCAGCGCATGAGCAGTTCTTC
CDR3: CASSPAHEQFF
D: -
J: TRBJ2-1
size: once
V: TRBV7-2

DNA: TGTGCCAGCAGTTTTTGGGGTCCCCAGTACTTC
CDR3: CASSFWGPQYF
D: -
J: TRBJ2-5
size: -
V: TRBV28

DNA: TGTGCCTGGAGACTGGCTGGGGGGCTCGAGCAGTACTTC
CDR3: CAWRLAGGLEQYF
D: -
J: TRBJ2-7
size: -
V: TRBV30

DNA: TGCAGCCCCTGGGAGCAGTACTTC
CDR3: CSPWEQYF
D: -
J: TRBJ2-7
size: -
V: TRBV29-1

DNA: TGCAGCGTTGAATGGGGGGATACGCAGTATTTT
CDR3: CSVEWGDTQYF
D: -
J: TRBJ2-3
size: -
V: TRBV29-1

DNA: TGTGCCAGCAGCTTAGGGCAGGGAAATCGCTACACCTTC
CDR3: CASSLGQGNRYTF
D: -
J: TRBJ1-2
size: once
V: TRBV7-9

DNA: TGTGCCTGGAGTCACAGGGTTTGGACGAACACTGAAGCTTTCTTT
CDR3: CAWSHRVWTNTEAFF
D: -
J: TRBJ1-1
size: -
V: TRBV30

DNA: TGTGCCAGCTCAGCAAACTTTCAGGATCAGCCCCAGCATTTT
CDR3: CASSANFQDQPQHF
D: -
J: TRBJ1-5
size: -
V: TRBV18

DNA: TGCGCCAGCAGCCCCTGGACAGGGGGCGATGGTCTTGCCGGGGAGCTGTTTTTT
CDR3: CASSPWTGGDGLAGELFF
D: TRBD1
J: TRBJ2-2
size: few
V: TRBV5-1

DNA: TGTGCCAGCAGCGACGGCATCAAGAGCTCCTACGAGCAGTACTTC
CDR3: CASSDGIKSSYEQYF
D: -
J: TRBJ2-7
size: -
V: TRBV6-6

DNA: TGTGCCAGCAGGGGAAAAGAGACCCAGTACTTC
CDR3: CASRGKETQYF
D: -
J: TRBJ2-5
size: -
V: TRBV7-9

DNA: TGTGCCAGCAGCCAATCGTGGACGGAAGAGACCCAGTACTTC
CDR3: CASSQSWTEETQYF
D: -
J: TRBJ2-5
size: -
V: TRBV14

DNA: TGTGCCAGCTCACCCCGTAACCAAGAGACCCAGTACTTC
CDR3: CASSPRNQETQYF
D: -
J: TRBJ2-5
size: -
V: TRBV18

DNA: TGTGCCAGCAGCTTAAGACTAGCAGATACGCAGTATTTT
CDR3: CASSLRLADTQYF
D: -
J: TRBJ2-3
size: -
V: TRBV7-7

DNA: TGTGCCATCAGTGAGTCGACTCCGGGAGGGTCAGAGACCCAGTACTTC
CDR3: CAISESTPGGSETQYF
D: TRBD2
J: TRBJ2-5
size: few
V: TRBV10-3

DNA: TGCGCCAGCAGCCAGAGGACAGAAGTCTCTGGGGCCAACGTCCTGACTTTC
CDR3: CASSQRTEVSGANVLTF
D: -
J: TRBJ2-6
size: -
V: TRBV4-1

DNA: TGTGCCTGGAGTCGGGACCGGGATGGGGAAAAACTGTTTTTT
CDR3: CAWSRDRDGEKLFF
D: -
J: TRBJ1-4
size: -
V: TRBV30

DNA: TGTGCCACCAGCAGAGATTTGGCTAGCGGGGGGAAGTACTTC
CDR3: CATSRDLASGGKYF
D: TRBD2
J: TRBJ2-4
size: -
V: TRBV15

DNA: TGTGCCAGCTCACCACTGGGACAGGGCCGAGAAAAACTGTTTTTT
CDR3: CASSPLGQGREKLFF
D: TRBD1
J: TRBJ1-4
size: -
V: TRBV18

DNA: TGCGCCAGCAGCTTTGGTCTAGCCGATACGCAGTATTTT
CDR3: CASSFGLADTQYF
D: -
J: TRBJ2-3
size: once
V: TRBV5-1

DNA: TGTGCCAGCAGCTTAGGGAGGACCACTGAAGCTTTCTTT
CDR3: CASSLGRTTEAFF
D: -
J: TRBJ1-1
size: -
V: TRBV13

DNA: TGTGCCACCAGCAGGTCCGACAGGGGCTATGGCTACACCTTC
CDR3: CATSRSDRGYGYTF
D: TRBD1
J: TRBJ1-2
size: -
V: TRBV15

DNA: TGCAGCGTTGAAGATCGGGGGAACTCCTACGAGCAGTACTTC
CDR3: CSVEDRGNSYEQYF
D: -
J: TRBJ2-7
size: -
V: TRBV29-1

DNA: TGTGCCTGGGGTGGGGCCAACGTCCTGACTTTC
CDR3: CAWGGANVLTF
D: -
J: TRBJ2-6
size: -
V: TRBV30

DNA: TGCAGCGTTGTATCACAGGGGAACTACGAGCAGTACTTC
CDR3: CSVVSQGNYEQYF
D: TRBD1
J: TRBJ2-7
size: -
V: TRBV29-1

DNA: TGCAGCGTTTTGACGGGGTCAGTAGATACGCAGTATTTT
CDR3: CSVLTGSVDTQYF
D: -
J: TRBJ2-3
size: -
V: TRBV29-1

DNA: TGTGCCAGCAGCTTTACGACCTCAGATACGCAGTATTTT
CDR3: CASSFTTSDTQYF
D: -
J: TRBJ2-3
size: -
V: TRBV5-6

DNA: TGTGCCAGCAGCCGCTGGAGTGAGCAGTTCTTC
CDR3: CASSRWSEQFF
D: -
J: TRBJ2-1
size: few
V: TRBV14

DNA: TGCAGTGCTAGGACTAACAATGAGCAGTTCTTC
CDR3: CSARTNNEQFF
D: -
J: TRBJ2-1
size: few
V: TRBV20-1

DNA: TGCGCCAGCAGCGCACAGGGGAATCAGCCCCAGCATTTT
CDR3: CASSAQGNQPQHF
D: TRBD1
J: TRBJ1-5
size: -
V: TRBV5-1

DNA: TGCAGCGCTAAGACAAGCAAAGCTTTCTTT
CDR3: CSAKTSKAFF
D: -
J: TRBJ1-1
size: -
V: TRBV29-1

DNA: TGTGCCAGCAGTGGGACAGGGATTAATCAGCCCCAGCATTTT
CDR3: CASSGTGINQPQHF
D: TRBD1
J: TRBJ1-5
size: -
V: TRBV6-1

DNA: TGCAGCGTGTCCCTTTACGCCTATGGCTACACCTTC
CDR3: CSVSLYAYGYTF
D: -
J: TRBJ1-2
size: few
V: TRBV29-1